This T cell receptor beta chain stems from a study of cytomegalovirus exposure and HLA in healthy donors. This clone was counted once. No antigen is known for it. Trimming stripped 4 bases from V and 7 bases from J, with 11 bases between. Germline V lookup: CDR1 SNHLY, CDR2 FYNNEI. The CDR3 contains 13 residues. Only in-frame clones appear in the TCRdb table, and some are missing; sequencing was by immunoSEQ multiplex PCR. The sample lists about 220,000 clones; approximately 90% were seen once. Study observations and caveats: 164 TCR beta chains were listed as cytomegalovirus-associated. It was reported that the classifier diagnosed cytomegalovirus status with high specificity and sensitivity in both the original and validation cohorts. In vitro confirmation showed a few CMV-associated chains to be CMV antigen specific. Within the roughly 120 validation repertoires, first-cohort TCR clusters tended to co-occur, according to a later analysis.

This sequence originates from a woman between 18 and 30 years old in good health and CMV-seronegative. This chain links TRBV2 with TRBJ2-1, with unresolved D. The material sequenced was PBMCs. The CDR3 spells CASSGQGFNEQFF. For the CDR3, the DNA is TGTGCCAGCAGTGGACAAGGTTTTAATGAGCAGTTCTTC.